The present T cell receptor beta chain was sequenced within a study of Graves' ophthalmopathy and Graves' hyperthyroidism. Study-wide results and caveats: The model's prediction of ophthalmopathy progression had 65% to 71% sensitivity and around 78% specificity.

V lost 1 base to trimming and J lost 4 bases, with 8 bases between them. The CDR3 spans 14 residues. From germline, CDR1 is SGHRS and CDR2 YFSETQ. Hyperthyroidism showing no ophthalmopathy within 18 months of follow-up was stable. RNA transcripts yielded amplified TCR beta CDR3 regions. HTBI primers primed a first-round RT-PCR, and a second-round multiplex PCR followed. One entry per CDR3 protein, called by TCRdb with MiXCR from the multiplex PCR reads. The table has about 620,000 distinct CDR3 sequences, 22% seen once. This clonotype appeared many times. The antigen remains unidentified. The rearrangement joins TRBV5-1 to TRBJ2-2, with a weak D call TRBD2 (5 bases). The sample comprised peripheral blood. The receptor's source is a young woman with stable Graves' hyperthyroidism. Some clones in this sample may be carry-over from other donors' samples. CDR3 loop: CASSLRESTGELFF. DNA for the CDR3: TGCGCCAGCAGCTTGAGGGAGTCCACCGGGGAGCTGTTTTTT.